This record looks at one T cell receptor (beta chain) sequence and its context. Its antigen specificity is not known. The sample is drawn from a study of diagnostic markers for celiac disease (dated by TCRdb to about 2020). Instrument used: Illumina MiSeq. Each entry corresponds to one CDR3 protein sequence from reads that TCRdb reprocessed, and DNA is not given. Per the sample table, the count is over 500 distinct CDR3 sequences. Approximately 70% of the sample is in the top ten clones. Based on the germline V gene (reference sequence), the CDR1 and CDR2 sequences are DFQATT and SNEGSKA. The CDR3 sequence holds 15 residues, the cysteine and phenylalanine included. There is no recorded DNA.

The clonotype comes from a human donor. This table probably holds off-target reads from a library built for another chain. The specimen sequenced was either unsorted cells or a sorted T cell fraction (not recorded which). The chain joins TRBV20-1 to TRBJ2-1. CDR3 region: CSARDLGNAYNEQFF.